A single sample is the source of the 15 T cell receptor beta chains below, sequenced in a study of blood T cell repertoires in COVID-19. The method was immunoSEQ multiplex PCR; TCRdb's version includes in-frame clones alone and lacks a portion of them. The table has about 200,000 clones, 75% to 90% seen once. The sequencing input was peripheral blood. The receptors shown here come from a man aged 35-49 years with acute or convalescent COVID-19.

The V gene is TRBV7-3, the J gene TRBJ2-1; no reliable D call. Germline values: CDR1 SGHTA, CDR2 FQGTGA. This CDR3 has 15 residues. V was cut by 5 bases and J by 2 bases, with 13 bases left in between. The CDR3 DNA sequence: TGTGCCAGCAGCCCTAACGGCGGCCCCTACAATGAGCAGTTCTTC. Translated, it gives CASSPNGGPYNEQFF.

The chain joins TRBV4-2 to TRBJ2-7; D may be TRBD2 (6 bases). This CDR3 has 14 amino acids. Germline V gives CDR1 LGHNA, CDR2 YNFKEQ. Trimming removed 4 bases at V and 2 bases at J, with 12 bases between. Here the CDR3 reads CASSPSAETYEQYF. CDR3 coding DNA: TGTGCCAGCAGCCCTAGCGCGGAAACCTACGAGCAGTACTTC.

The V call is TRBV25-1, the J call TRBJ2-2, with D possibly being TRBD2 (5 bases). Trimming took off 0 bases at V and 4 bases at J, with 6 bases between the two ends. Germline V gives CDR1 MGHDK, CDR2 SYGVNS. The CDR3 sequence is 14 residues long. CDR3 sequence reads: CASSEYLATGELFF. DNA of the CDR3: TGTGCCAGCAGTGAATATCTAGCCACCGGGGAGCTGTTTTTT.

The genes are TRBV3-1 (or the pseudogene TRBV3-2) and TRBJ1-2, with D perhaps matching TRBD1 (5 bases). The CDR3 has 14 amino acids. V dropped 10 bases and J dropped 5 bases, with 20 bases sitting between them. Germline V lookup: CDR1 LGHDT, CDR2 YNNKEL (reference sequence). The CDR3 DNA reads as TGTGCCACCTCATCCCTAGGGGCTGGGTATGGCTACACCTTC. It encodes CATSSLGAGYGYTF.

The gene calls are TRBV9 and TRBJ2-1; D unclear. V shed 1 base and J shed 0 bases, with 8 bases lying between them. Germline CDR1 reads SGDLS; CDR2 reads YYNGEE. The CDR3 has 15 residues. The CDR3 reads CASSVLSDSYNEQFF. The CDR3 nucleotides are TGTGCCAGCAGCGTACTAAGTGACTCCTACAATGAGCAGTTCTTC.

The rearrangement links TRBV29-1 to TRBJ2-4; 7 bases are shared with TRBD1. CDR3 length equals 15 residues. CDR1 and CDR2 from the germline V gene are SQVTM and ANQGSEA. The trim removed 5 bases at V and 8 bases at J, leaving 15 bases unmatched. In nucleotides, the CDR3 is TGCAGCGTTCGGGGACAGAGCGGCCGAAACGACATTCAGTACTTC. The encoded protein is CSVRGQSGRNDIQYF.

This chain connects TRBV9 to TRBJ1-4; no clear D. Trimming shortened V by 2 bases and J by 5 bases, and 10 bases separated the two germline ends. CDR3 size: 14 residues. In germline, CDR1 is SGDLS, CDR2 YYNGEE. CDR3 protein: CASSVAGENEKLFF. CDR3 bases: TGTGCCAGCAGCGTGGCTGGGGAGAATGAAAAACTGTTTTTT.

The chain joins TRBV6-2 or TRBV6-3 to TRBJ1-1; D is uncertain. Germline V CDR1 and CDR2: MNHEY, SVGEGT. With 6 bases removed from V and 10 bases from J, the gap between germline ends came to 18 bases. This CDR3 has 13 residues. In DNA form, the CDR3 reads TGTGCCAGCAGCCTTGTAAGCTCGGGGTTAGCTTTCTTT. Translating gives CASSLVSSGLAFF.

The chain couples TRBV5-8 to TRBJ1-4; tentative D call: TRBD1 (5 bases). V lost 5 bases, J lost 7 bases, and 12 bases lay in between. The CDR3 runs to 13 residues. Looked up from germline, CDR1 is SGHTS and CDR2 is YDEGEE. CDR3 protein: CASRGNGGEKLFF. The DNA of the CDR3 is TGTGCCAGCAGGGGGAACGGGGGTGAAAAACTGTTTTTT.

The chain links TRBV29-1 to TRBJ2-1; 8 bases match TRBD1. Per germline, CDR1 SQVTM and CDR2 ANQGSEA. Unmatched junction bases numbered 6, after V lost 3 bases and J lost 8 bases. The CDR3 covers 13 residues. Here the CDR3 reads CSVDQGAGDEQFF. The CDR3 DNA sequence: TGCAGCGTTGACCAGGGGGCTGGGGATGAGCAGTTCTTC.

The CDR3 DNA sequence: TGTGCCAGCAGCCAGGGACTGCCCTTGTACGAGCAGTACTTC. This codes for CASSQGLPLYEQYF. The chain uses TRBV7-8 and TRBJ2-7; the D gene is possibly TRBD2 (6 bases). The germline CDR1 and CDR2 sequences are SGHVS and FQNEAQ. This CDR3 is 14 amino acids long. V shed 5 bases and J shed 4 bases, with 15 bases lying between them.

For this clone: The sample has other DNA sequences that encode this CDR3 too. The rearrangement joins TRBV6-2 or TRBV6-3 to TRBJ2-1; 11 nucleotides match TRBD2. V lost 4 bases to trimming and J lost 6 bases; unmatched junction nucleotides: 5. The CDR3 contains 15 residues. Germline V CDR1 and CDR2: MNHEY, SVGEGT. CDR3 amino acids: CASSSRLAGLNEQFF. CDR3 nucleotides: TGTGCCAGCAGTTCAAGACTAGCGGGACTCAATGAGCAGTTCTTC.

The chain combines TRBV15 with TRBJ1-2; 9 bases are shared with TRBD1. CDR3 size: 14 residues. The V and J ends lost 3 bases and 8 bases, in that order; junction bases with no gene match: 7. Germline CDR1 is LNHNV and CDR2 is YYDKDF (reference sequence). CDR3 in amino acids: CATSRDRGWVGYTF. CDR3 DNA: TGTGCCACCAGCAGGGACAGGGGATGGGTCGGCTACACCTTC.

The V call is TRBV2, the J call TRBJ2-1; 8 bases match TRBD2. From germline, CDR1 is SNHLY and CDR2 FYNNEI. The V segment lost 6 bases and the J segment 6 bases; nucleotides outside the gene matches: 13. The CDR3 runs to 16 residues. CDR3 coding DNA: TGTGCCAGCAGGCTCAGTGGGACTAGGATCGGCAATGAGCAGTTCTTC. As protein: CASRLSGTRIGNEQFF.

The chain employs TRBV5-1 and TRBJ2-7, with TRBD1 matching over 7 bases. Germline CDR1 and CDR2: SGHRS and YFSETQ. The CDR3 covers 14 residues. The V and J ends lost 6 bases and 3 bases, in that order; junction bases with no gene match: 9. The CDR3 coding sequence is TGCGCCAGCACCGATTGGGACAGCAACTACGAGCAGTACTTC. Its protein is CASTDWDSNYEQYF.